This is a list of T cell receptor beta chains from one sample in a study of ipilimumab plus nivolumab after autologous stem cell transplantation. Sequencing was performed with immunoSEQ multiplex PCR; in TCRdb, only in-frame clones are kept and a portion is missing. The data contain several thousand clones, about 70% of them seen just once; the ten biggest clones take up roughly a sixth. The material sequenced was PBMCs, taken in a trial of ipilimumab plus nivolumab as post-transplant consolidation. The receptor set was obtained from a female donor with multiple myeloma. Both conserved end residues are part of each CDR3. D genes are given only for firm matches. Size is stated for part of the rows, as once, few or many counts, or as a class when the clone is expanded.

V gene	D gene	clone size	J gene	CDR3 DNA	CDR3 protein
TRBV18	-	-	TRBJ1-1	TGTGCCAGCTCATCCACGGGGAACACTGAAGCTTTCTTT	CASSSTGNTEAFF
TRBV7-3	TRBD1	-	TRBJ1-1	TGTGCCAGCGGGGACAGCCCGAACACTGAAGCTTTCTTT	CASGDSPNTEAFF
TRBV7-3	-	-	TRBJ2-7	TGTGCCAGCAGCTTAGCTAATGGCTACGAGCAGTACTTC	CASSLANGYEQYF
TRBV27	-	-	TRBJ2-7	TGTGCCAGCAGTTTACCAGGAGGGTTCCACGAGCAGTACTTC	CASSLPGGFHEQYF
TRBV27	TRBD1	-	TRBJ1-5	TGTGCCAGCAGTTCCTACGGACAGGGTCGTAATCAGCCCCAGCATTTT	CASSSYGQGRNQPQHF
TRBV27	TRBD1	medium-sized	TRBJ1-1	TGTGCCAGCAGTTTACCTCAGGGGGGAGCTTTCTTT	CASSLPQGGAFF
TRBV28	TRBD2	-	TRBJ2-2	TGTGCCAGCAGTTTTTCCGGGACTAGCGGGGTCGGGGAGCTGTTTTTT	CASSFSGTSGVGELFF
TRBV6-6	-	-	TRBJ1-1	TGTGCCAGCAGTTACTCCGGGCCAGGAGGGACTGAAGCTTTCTTT	CASSYSGPGGTEAFF
TRBV7-8	-	once	TRBJ2-2	TGTGCCAGCAGCACCACCCGGGCGGTCGGGTGGACCGGGGAGCTGTTTTTT	CASSTTRAVGWTGELFF
TRBV7-2	-	-	TRBJ1-2	TGTGCCAGCAGCTTTCAATTTGAGGGGAGCTATGGCTACACCTTC	CASSFQFEGSYGYTF
TRBV6-4	-	-	TRBJ2-1	TGTGCCAGCAGCGAGCGGACAGAAGACAATGAGCAGTTCTTC	CASSERTEDNEQFF
TRBV4-1	-	-	TRBJ1-4	TGCGCCAGCAGCCAAGTTATCGTAGGAAAACTGTTTTTT	CASSQVIVGKLFF
TRBV27	TRBD1	once	TRBJ2-1	TGTGCCAGCAGTTTAAGACAGGGGGAGTACAATGAGCAGTTCTTC	CASSLRQGEYNEQFF
TRBV5-1	TRBD2	-	TRBJ2-3	TGCGCCAGCAGCTCGTGGGAAGCGGGAGGGCCGGGAGATACGCAGTATTTT	CASSSWEAGGPGDTQYF
TRBV7-3	-	-	TRBJ2-3	TGTGCCAGCAGCTTATACGGGGCCCGCACAGATACGCAGTATTTT	CASSLYGARTDTQYF
TRBV10-3	-	-	TRBJ2-1	TGTGCCATCAGTGAGTGGGGGGGCGTGGACAATGAGCAGTTCTTC	CAISEWGGVDNEQFF
TRBV15	-	-	TRBJ1-5	TGTGCCACCAGCCGTGACCCTCAGGGCAATCAGCCCCAGCATTTT	CATSRDPQGNQPQHF
TRBV10-2	TRBD1	few	TRBJ2-1	TGCGCCGCTCGAGAACAGGGGGAAGGTGAGCAGTTCTTC	CAAREQGEGEQFF